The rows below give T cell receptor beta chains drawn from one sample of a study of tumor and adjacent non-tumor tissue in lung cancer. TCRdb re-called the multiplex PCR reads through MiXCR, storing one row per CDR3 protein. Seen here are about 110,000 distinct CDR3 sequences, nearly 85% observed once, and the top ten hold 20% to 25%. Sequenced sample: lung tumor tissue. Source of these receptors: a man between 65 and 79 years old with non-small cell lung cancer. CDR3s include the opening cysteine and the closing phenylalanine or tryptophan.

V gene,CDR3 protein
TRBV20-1,CSDTLQSLGYYGYTF
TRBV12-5,CASASLVGGSGDTQYF
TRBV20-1,CSAIDVTSRGETQYF
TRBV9,CASSEQGDTGKLFF
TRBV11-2,CTISPRTGGSSYNSPLHF
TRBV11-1,CASSLDRHFNDHSF
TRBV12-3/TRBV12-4,CASTLGDGYTF
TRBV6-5,CASSKAGTEVYLPLHF
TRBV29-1,CSVDPREKYNEQFF
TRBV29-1,CSVTGGFF
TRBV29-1,CGVENSGKGSGYTF
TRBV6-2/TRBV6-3,CASSYDESAQSQYF
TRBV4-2,CTSYGLAGVGTGELFF
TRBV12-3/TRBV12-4,CASSFWGGGEIGSYDQYF
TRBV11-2,CASSPPAGTLTYEQCF
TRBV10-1,CASSESLHDSPLHF
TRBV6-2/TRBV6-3,CASSSVADSSYEQYF
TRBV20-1,CSAAGVMLGNTEVFF
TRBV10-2,CARKTDSGASNQPQHF
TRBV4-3,CASSQQIGAYNEQFF
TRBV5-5,CARSLAWTVNQPQHF
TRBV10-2,CPSRSSGSSYHEQFF
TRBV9,CASSVSGREIGETQHF
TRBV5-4,CTSSTAGPQETQYF
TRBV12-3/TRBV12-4,CASTFMDRQETQYF
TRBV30,CAWPPDLGISDTQYF
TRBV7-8,CASSGTGNSNQPHHF
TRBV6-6,CASSPPRVFNNEQFF
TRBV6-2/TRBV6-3,CAIIRGADYKQYF
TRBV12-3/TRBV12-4,CASSSGHPNSPLHF
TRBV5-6,CASPGGWSYEQYF
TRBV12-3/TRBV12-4,CASSSGGNGSLRNEQFF
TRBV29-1,CSIEEYVQCHTNYGYTF
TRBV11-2,CASSRPGIQETQYF
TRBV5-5,CANSLVSPETQYF
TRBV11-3,CVSSPRQVNTGQLFF
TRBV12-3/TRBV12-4,CDSASGTGGYNSPLHF
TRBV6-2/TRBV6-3,CASSANYDYTF
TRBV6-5,CASSSSGGANTEAFF
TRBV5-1,CASSIGAGGYTGELLF
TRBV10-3,CVISEVVGGRYNEQFF